The 12 T cell receptor beta chains below all came from one sample that was sequenced in a study of identical twins. TCRdb independently ran MiXCR on the 5' RACE reads; one entry per CDR3 protein. The profile covers hundreds of thousands of distinct CDR3 sequences, with roughly 18% appearing a single time and approximately 14% taken by the ten largest. This sample also appeared in a second study, on T cells expressing NK-cell markers.

The sequenced material came from PBMCs. The receptor set was obtained from a woman aged 18 to 35 in good health.

V usage is TRBV5-1 and J usage is TRBJ1-1; 8 bases align to TRBD1. This CDR3 is built from 15 residues. Looked up from germline, CDR1 is SGHRS and CDR2 is YFSETQ. V shed 4 bases and J 2 bases; nucleotides not matched to a gene: 7. The CDR3: CASSGLGQANTEAFF. DNA for the CDR3: TGCGCCAGCAGCGGGCTGGGACAGGCAAACACTGAAGCTTTCTTT.

The V call is TRBV5-1, the J call TRBJ2-7, with 8 bases aligning to TRBD1. V trimming: 4 bases; J trimming: 5 bases; junction bases outside the gene matches: 8. There are 14 residues in the CDR3. CDR1 and CDR2 from the germline V gene are SGHRS and YFSETQ. The CDR3 protein is CASSPTPGGHEQYF. The DNA for the CDR3 is TGCGCCAGCAGCCCCACACCAGGGGGCCACGAGCAGTACTTC.

The rearrangement joins TRBV5-1 to TRBJ2-6, with TRBD1 matching over 11 bases. CDR1 is SGHRS and CDR2 is YFSETQ in the germline V gene. The CDR3 spans 16 residues. V was pared by 8 bases and J by 2 bases, with 6 bases of the junction left unmatched. This chain's CDR3 is CASRGQGAAGANVLTF. For the CDR3, the DNA is TGCGCCAGTCGCGGACAGGGGGCGGCTGGGGCCAACGTCCTGACTTTC.

This rearrangement joins TRBV29-1 to TRBJ2-4, with a weak D call TRBD1 (5 bases). Germline V gene sequence: CDR1 SQVTM, CDR2 ANQGSEA. Between the trimmed V and J ends, which lost 4 bases and 3 bases, there was a span of 13 bases. The CDR3 totals 14 residues. The CDR3 region is CSVGAGLSKNIQYF. The CDR3 DNA follows: TGCAGCGTTGGAGCAGGGTTGAGCAAAAACATTCAGTACTTC.

This clonotype was seen more than once but under ten times. The chain employs TRBV4-3 and TRBJ2-5; 7 nucleotides align to TRBD2. Germline CDR1 is LGHNA and CDR2 is YSLEER. Germline trimming cut 4 bases from V and 1 base from J; bases unmatched to any gene: 6. This CDR3 spans 15 amino acids. The DNA for the CDR3 is TGCGCCAGCAGCCCAAATACTAGCGTCCAAGAGACCCAGTACTTC. It specifies CASSPNTSVQETQYF.

The rearrangement links TRBV3-1 to TRBJ1-2; TRBD1 might be the D (5 bases). Trimming shortened V by 7 bases and J by 8 bases, and 14 bases separated the two germline ends. Germline V gene data show CDR1 as LGHDT and CDR2 as YNNKEL (reference sequence). The CDR3 consists of 12 residues. CDR3 amino acids: CASTQGRGGYTF. Written as DNA, the CDR3 is TGTGCCAGCACCCAGGGACGGGGAGGCTACACCTTC.

The table lists this clonotype with a few counts. This sequence joins TRBV13 and TRBJ2-3; unclear D gene. The germline CDR1 and CDR2 sequences are PRHDT and FYEKMQ (reference sequence). This CDR3 has 12 residues. V shed 5 bases and J shed 7 bases, with 10 bases lying between them. The CDR3 spells CASSAPENTQYF. CDR3 in DNA: TGTGCCAGCAGCGCCCCTGAGAATACGCAGTATTTT.

This clonotype has only a few counts. The chain couples TRBV10-2 to TRBJ2-5; 10 nucleotides agree with TRBD2. Germline V gives CDR1 WSHSY, CDR2 SAAADI. Trimming at V came to 0 bases and at J to 5 bases, leaving 9 bases not matched to a gene. The CDR3 covers 17 residues. CDR3 sequence reads: CASSESSLAGVAETQYF. As DNA, the CDR3 is TGCGCCAGCAGTGAGTCGAGTCTAGCGGGAGTAGCGGAGACCCAGTACTTC.

This clonotype was detected a few times. The chain couples TRBV2 to TRBJ2-7; the D is unclear. This CDR3 comprises 14 residues. Germline lookup yields CDR1 SNHLY and CDR2 FYNNEI. V shed 8 bases and J shed 2 bases, with 16 bases lying between them. The DNA for the CDR3 is TGTGCCAGCGTTGGGATGGACGCCGCCTACGAGCAGTACTTC. It is translated as CASVGMDAAYEQYF.

This clonotype occurred a few times. This rearrangement joins TRBV20-1 to TRBJ2-7; possible D gene TRBD1, 5 bases. V lost 6 bases and J lost 3, with 15 bases in between. The CDR3 contains 13 residues. Germline V gene lookup returns CDR1 DFQATT and CDR2 SNEGSKA (reference sequence). The CDR3 protein is CSATRSRDYEQYF. The CDR3 DNA is TGCAGTGCAACCCGTAGCAGGGACTACGAGCAGTACTTC.

This clonotype showed up just a few times. The rearrangement links TRBV29-1 to TRBJ1-2; the D is unclear. The CDR3 runs 13 residues. Germline CDR1 is SQVTM and CDR2 is ANQGSEA. V was clipped by 6 bases and J by 6 bases, with 17 bases between them. CDR3 nucleotide sequence: TGCAGCGTCAACCCTGTAGGCGGCCATGGCTACACCTTC. It is translated as CSVNPVGGHGYTF.

The V call is TRBV6-5, the J call TRBJ1-2, with 7 bases lining up with TRBD1. The CDR3 is 15 residues long. J was trimmed by 5 bases and V by 0 bases; bases with no gene match: 6. CDR1 and CDR2 (germline): MNHEY, SVGAGI. The CDR3 is CASSYSTRGGYGYTF. The CDR3 coding sequence is TGTGCCAGCAGTTACTCGACCAGGGGGGGTTATGGCTACACCTTC.